Following are 8 T cell receptor beta chains from one sample sequenced in a study of blood T cell repertoires in COVID-19. Clones were read by immunoSEQ multiplex PCR, and TCRdb kept only the in-frame ones, dropping some. The repertoire holds fewer than 70,000 clones, with 75% to 90% as singletons. The sample taken for sequencing was peripheral blood. The receptor set was obtained from a man aged 50 to 60 with active COVID-19.

CDR3 loop: CASSDRTGTNEQFF. CDR3 DNA: TGTGCCAGCAGTGACAGGACAGGGACCAATGAGCAGTTCTTC. The V call is TRBV2, the J call TRBJ2-1; 8 bases are shared with TRBD1. Germline CDR1 reads SNHLY; CDR2 reads FYNNEI. V trimming: 3 bases; J trimming: 6 bases; junction bases outside the gene matches: 4. This CDR3 region has 14 residues.

This rearrangement joins TRBV5-1 to TRBJ2-2; a weak D match, TRBD2 (5 bases). This CDR3 contains 13 residues. The germline CDR1 and CDR2 sequences are SGHRS and YFSETQ. V lost 0 bases to trimming and J lost 5 bases, with 5 bases between them. The chain's CDR3 is CASSLAGTGELFF. In DNA form, the CDR3 reads TGCGCCAGCAGCTTGGCGGGGACCGGGGAGCTGTTTTTT.

The J gene is TRBJ1-4, the V gene TRBV5-5; 9 nucleotides line up with TRBD1. After removal of 1 base from V and 8 bases from J, the junction contained 6 bases not matched to a gene. Germline assignment: CDR1 SGHKS and CDR2 YYEKEE (reference sequence). This CDR3 is 15 amino acids long. The CDR3 sequence: CASSLRRDRVEKLFF. In nucleotides, the CDR3 is TGTGCCAGCAGCTTGAGGAGGGACAGGGTAGAAAAACTGTTTTTT.

CDR3 sequence reads: CASSPNSGGTYEQYF. CDR3 sequence (DNA): TGCGCCAGCAGCCCGAATAGCGGGGGTACCTACGAGCAGTACTTC. The V gene is TRBV5-1, the J gene TRBJ2-7; 9 nucleotides match TRBD2. Germline V gives CDR1 SGHRS, CDR2 YFSETQ. V dropped 4 bases and J dropped 2; count of bases not matched to a gene: 7. The CDR3 consists of 15 residues.

In regard to this clone: The sample contains more than one DNA sequence encoding this CDR3. The genes are TRBV7-8 and TRBJ1-2; D might be TRBD1 (5 bases). The CDR3 covers 13 residues. With 6 bases removed from V and 6 bases from J, the gap between germline ends came to 14 bases. Germline assignment: CDR1 SGHVS and CDR2 FQNEAQ. The CDR3 DNA is TGTGCCAGCAGTTTCCAATGGGGGGATGGCTACACCTTC. Its translation is CASSFQWGDGYTF.

As DNA, the CDR3 is TGTGCCAGCAGTTCAGGCAGGGGGACGGGGGGCTACACCTTC. Protein: CASSSGRGTGGYTF. V gene TRBV27 combines with J gene TRBJ1-2, with TRBD1 matching over 7 bases. From germline, CDR1 is MNHEY and CDR2 SMNVEV (reference sequence). CDR3 length: 14 residues. V lost 4 bases and J lost 8; bases outside the gene matches: 10.

This rearrangement joins TRBV30 to TRBJ1-1, with TRBD1 as a possible D gene (6 bases). The V end lost 1 base, the J end lost 1 base, and 7 bases lay between the germline ends. Germline V gene lookup returns CDR1 GTSNPN and CDR2 SVGIG (reference sequence). The CDR3 consists of 13 residues. CDR3 in amino acids: CAWSEGGNTEAFF. CDR3 nucleotides: TGTGCCTGGAGTGAAGGGGGGAACACTGAAGCTTTCTTT.

The chain carries TRBV9 and TRBJ1-2, with D unresolved. The CDR3 is 14 amino acids. The germline gives CDR1 SGDLS, CDR2 YYNGEE. V was cut by 4 bases and J by 0 bases, with 10 bases left in between. As DNA, the CDR3 is TGTGCCAGCAGCCCACAAAGCGCTAACTATGGCTACACCTTC. Residues: CASSPQSANYGYTF.